The following is a T cell receptor (beta chain) sequence with its context. The antigen remains unidentified. This specimen belongs to a study of OX40 agonist ivuxolimab in advanced cancers. As for the study in general: Patients receiving dose escalation had hepatocellular carcinoma, melanoma, renal cell or head and neck cancer.

The CDR3 has 14 residues. CDR1 is MNHEY, CDR2 SMNVEV, per germline (reference sequence). V was shortened by 4 bases and J by 2 bases, with 10 bases between the two germline ends. Sequenced by immunoSEQ multiplex PCR; TCRdb stores in-frame clones only, minus some. Found here are tens of thousands of clones, roughly 87% of them singletons; the top ten hold over 2.5%. Study findings and constraints: In the expanded peripheral T cells, antigen specificity was never determined.

The sequence came from an adult with an advanced solid tumor such as melanoma, head and neck, liver or kidney cancer. The input for sequencing was CD4+ or CD8+ T cells sorted from blood, taken in a trial of the OX40 agonist ivuxolimab. The V and J genes are TRBV27 and TRBJ2-3; no clear D. Written as DNA, the CDR3 is TGTGCCAGCAGTTCCCCTTCCTCCACAGATACGCAGTATTTT. Translated: CASSSPSSTDTQYF.